The present entry profiles one T cell receptor beta chain with its context. Profiling relied on immunoSEQ multiplex PCR, and the TCRdb table lists in-frame clones only, not all of them. This sample has 55,000 to 80,000 clones, with around 97% found just once. This sample was included in a study of technical replicates of blood from a few donors. The specimen was T cells isolated from PBMCs. The source is a human donor in good health.

The CDR3 loop is CASSMTRRGYEQYF. CDR3 DNA: TGTGCCAGCAGCATGACTAGAAGGGGATACGAGCAGTACTTC. This rearrangement joins TRBV7-9 to TRBJ2-7; the D gene is possibly TRBD2 (6 bases). In germline, CDR1 is SEHNR, CDR2 FQNEAQ (reference sequence). Trimming removed 5 bases from V and 4 bases from J, with 15 bases in between. The CDR3 runs 14 residues.